These 17 T cell receptor beta chains were all obtained from the same sample, sequenced in a study of blood T cell repertoires in COVID-19. The repertoire was sequenced with immunoSEQ multiplex PCR; TCRdb's copy has only in-frame clones and lacks some. The sample carries 350,000 to 450,000 clones, 85% to 90% recorded once. Specimen: PBMCs or T cells enriched from blood (not recorded which). The receptors stem from a woman aged 25-40 years who had recovered from COVID-19.

The chain combines TRBV28 with TRBJ1-1; unclear D gene. The CDR3 is 12 amino acids. Between the trimmed V and J ends, which lost 3 bases and 3 bases, there was a span of 5 bases. Germline-derived CDR1 and CDR2 are MDHEN and SYDVKM. In DNA, the CDR3 is TGTGCCAGCAGTTTTATCTACACTGAAGCTTTCTTT. Translated: CASSFIYTEAFF.

V is TRBV4-1 and J is TRBJ1-5; 8 nucleotides align to TRBD1. V trimming: 0 bases; J trimming: 1 base; junction bases outside the gene matches: 5. From germline, CDR1 is MGHRA and CDR2 YSYEKL. The CDR3 has 17 residues. For the CDR3, the DNA is TGCGCCAGCAGCCAAGAGGGCCAGGGGGCAAGCAATCAGCCCCAGCATTTT. Amino acids: CASSQEGQGASNQPQHF.

The chain combines TRBV7-3 with TRBJ1-5; the match to TRBD1 covers 8 bases. The V gene end was trimmed by 5 bases and the J gene end by 0 bases; junction bases not matched to a gene: 15. This CDR3 has 19 amino acids. The germline V gene has CDR1 SGHTA and CDR2 FQGTGA. The CDR3 here is CASSPQIQTGAYSNQPQHF. The CDR3 bases are TGTGCCAGCAGCCCCCAAATACAGACAGGGGCTTATAGCAATCAGCCCCAGCATTTT.

The J gene is TRBJ2-3, the V gene TRBV5-1; 9 nucleotides line up with TRBD2. CDR1 is SGHRS, CDR2 YFSETQ, per germline. The CDR3 length is 15 residues. Germline trimming cut 3 bases from V and 2 bases from J; bases unmatched to any gene: 4. The CDR3 reads CASSWSGGSTDTQYF. The CDR3 coding sequence is TGCGCCAGCAGCTGGAGCGGGGGGTCCACAGATACGCAGTATTTT.

J is TRBJ1-6 and V is TRBV18; 7 bases fit TRBD1. The ends lost 4 bases at V and 11 bases at J; junction bases unmatched: 14. The CDR3 has 16 amino acids. Germline values: CDR1 KGHSH, CDR2 LQKENI. This CDR3 reads CASSHSTGRPPPPLHF. The CDR3 nucleotides read TGTGCCAGCTCACATTCGACAGGGCGCCCGCCCCCACCCCTCCACTTT. The full variable domain, its missing parts supplied by reference TRBV18 and TRBJ1-6, is NAGVMQNPRHLVRRRGQEARLRCSPMKGHSHVYWYRQLPEEGLKFMVYLQKENIIDESGMPKERFSAEFPKEGPSILRIQQVVRGDSAAYFCASSHSTGRPPPPLHFGNGTRLTVT.

The V call is TRBV11-2, the J call TRBJ2-6; D is uncertain. The V and J ends lost 5 bases and 0 bases respectively, with 11 bases between them. This CDR3 is 16 amino acids long. Per the germline V gene, CDR1 is SGHAT and CDR2 is FQNNGV. CDR3 sequence reads: CASSNQASSGANVLTF. As DNA, the CDR3 is TGTGCCAGCAGCAATCAAGCAAGCTCTGGGGCCAACGTCCTGACTTTC.

V gene TRBV18 combines with J gene TRBJ2-7; 8 bases match TRBD1. CDR1 and CDR2 (germline): KGHSH, LQKENI. Trimming cost V 6 bases and J 3 bases; bases outside gene matches: 10. The length of the CDR3 is 15 residues. As DNA, the CDR3 is TGTGCCAGCTCTCAGATCGGGACAGGCAACTACGAGCAGTACTTC. This translates into CASSQIGTGNYEQYF.

The chain joins TRBV18 to TRBJ1-1, with a weak D call TRBD1 (5 bases). The CDR3 spans 15 residues. CDR1 and CDR2 from the germline V gene are KGHSH and LQKENI. The V gene lost 3 bases and the J gene lost 4 bases, with 15 bases spanning the gap. This chain's CDR3 is CASSPSRDSTTEAFF. The CDR3 DNA follows: TGTGCCAGCTCACCGTCGAGAGACAGCACCACTGAAGCTTTCTTT.

The rearrangement uses TRBV28 and TRBJ1-1; 9 bases align to TRBD1. The CDR3 sequence is 16 residues long. Trimming cost V 4 bases and J 1 base; bases outside gene matches: 7. Germline CDR1 reads MDHEN; CDR2 reads SYDVKM. CDR3: CASSSRQGGSNTEAFF. CDR3 sequence (DNA): TGTGCCAGCAGTTCCCGACAGGGGGGGTCGAACACTGAAGCTTTCTTT.

This clone occurred a few times. The CDR3 here is CSDLQGMDSEAFF. CDR3 sequence (DNA): TGCAGCGACCTACAGGGGATGGACTCTGAAGCTTTCTTT. The chain has TRBV29-1 and TRBJ1-1; TRBD1 aligns across 7 bases. The CDR3 consists of 13 residues. J lost 6 bases, V lost 7 bases, and 11 bases had no gene match. Germline loops: CDR1 SQVTM, CDR2 ANQGSEA.

The gene calls are TRBV5-1 and TRBJ1-1; the D is unclear. The V and J ends lost 1 base and 3 bases respectively, with 10 bases between them. This CDR3 is 14 amino acids long. Germline-derived CDR1 and CDR2 are SGHRS and YFSETQ. CDR3 amino acids: CASSLNRQDTEAFF. The CDR3 coding sequence is TGCGCCAGCAGCTTGAATCGGCAGGACACTGAAGCTTTCTTT.

This clone was counted only a few times. Other nucleotide sequences in the sample specify the same CDR3. The V call is TRBV19, the J call TRBJ2-5, with D possibly matching TRBD1 (5 bases). Germline lookup yields CDR1 LNHDA and CDR2 SQIVND (reference sequence). CDR3 length: 14 amino acids. Trimming removed 2 bases at V and 0 bases at J, with 7 bases between. In DNA form, the CDR3 reads TGTGCCAGTAGTATAAGGGGATACCAAGAGACCCAGTACTTC. This gives the protein CASSIRGYQETQYF.

The chain has TRBV30 and TRBJ1-5, with 7 bases aligning to TRBD1. The CDR3 extends over 13 amino acids. The germline V gene has CDR1 GTSNPN and CDR2 SVGIG (reference sequence). J lost 5 bases, V lost 4 bases, and 5 bases had no gene match. This CDR3 is CAWNRDRYQPQHF. The CDR3 nucleotides are TGTGCCTGGAACCGGGACAGATATCAGCCCCAGCATTTT.

V gene TRBV2 combines with J gene TRBJ1-2; 7 nucleotides align to TRBD1. V lost 5 bases, J lost 9 bases, and 12 bases stayed unmatched. The CDR3 loop spans 14 amino acids. Germline V lookup: CDR1 SNHLY, CDR2 FYNNEI. The DNA of the CDR3 is TGTGCCAGCAGTCCGGGACAGCCCAGGGAGAGCTACACCTTC. Residues: CASSPGQPRESYTF.

This chain connects TRBV9 to TRBJ2-3; 9 bases fit TRBD2. CDR1 and CDR2 (germline): SGDLS, YYNGEE. V was pared by 6 bases and J by 6 bases, with 17 bases of the junction left unmatched. The CDR3 runs 17 residues. The CDR3 region is CASNSVGGRAYTDTQYF. The CDR3 bases are TGTGCCAGCAACAGCGTAGGCGGGAGGGCCTATACGGATACGCAGTATTTT.

The rearrangement uses TRBV24-1 and TRBJ1-1; no firm D call. The length of the CDR3 is 16 residues. V lost 8 bases to trimming and J lost 1 base, with 19 bases between them. Per germline, CDR1 KGHDR and CDR2 SFDVKD. DNA for the CDR3: TGTGCCACCACATTCGGCGTGGTAGCTTCGAACACTGAAGCTTTCTTT. Amino acid sequence: CATTFGVVASNTEAFF.

The V gene is TRBV19, the J gene TRBJ2-4, with TRBD2 identical over 10 bases. Trimming removed 3 bases from V and 0 bases from J; junction bases left unmatched: 14. The CDR3 has 20 amino acids. Germline CDR1 is LNHDA and CDR2 is SQIVND (reference sequence). CDR3 DNA: TGTGCCAGTAGTATCCTTTATGCAGCGGGGGGGGCTCTAGCCAAAAACATTCAGTACTTC. Encoded protein: CASSILYAAGGALAKNIQYF.